The T cell receptor beta chain under discussion was sequenced for a study of OX40 agonist ivuxolimab in advanced cancers. Looking at the study overall: As their treatment, patients were administered ivuxolimab, an agonistic anti-OX40 (CD134) antibody.

With 0 bases removed from V and 10 bases from J, the gap between germline ends came to 13 bases. Germline assignment: CDR1 LGHNA and CDR2 YNFKEQ. This CDR3 has 14 residues. Blood got drawn at baseline, again on cycle 4 day 1, and then on cycle 7 day 1. Profiled with immunoSEQ multiplex PCR; TCRdb holds only in-frame clones, not every one. Among about 110,000 clones, about nine tenths were seen once, and the ten largest hold less than 0.3%. The source is an adult with an advanced solid tumor such as melanoma, head and neck, liver or kidney cancer. Here the sequenced sample was CD4+ or CD8+ T cells sorted from blood, taken in a trial of the OX40 agonist ivuxolimab. The rearrangement joins TRBV4-2 to TRBJ2-1; D possibly uses TRBD1 or TRBD2 (5 bases each). CDR3 residues: CASSQEAGAEEQFF. Written as DNA, the CDR3 is TGTGCCAGCAGCCAAGAAGCCGGGGCCGAGGAGCAGTTCTTC.